The 30 T cell receptor beta chains below come from one sample, sequenced in a study of spatial heterogeneity in lung cancer. Findings and limits, study-wide: How many expanded intratumoral alpha and beta TCRs were present tracked the tumor mutation count, which was a count of nonsynonymous mutations.

Time point of the sample: sample taken at primary tumor resection. TCRdb passed the 5' RACE reads through MiXCR, listing each CDR3 protein once. The sample carries some 2,300 distinct CDR3 sequences, 22% recorded once. Their cognate antigens are unknown. Sequenced material: lung tumor tissue, taken at surgery. The receptor source for this set is a male donor with early-stage non-small cell lung cancer.

Worth noting for this clonotype: This beta chain is off target for a library built for alpha chains, so its abundance means little. This rearrangement joins TRBV2 to TRBJ2-4; 7 nucleotides agree with TRBD1. Germline CDR1 and CDR2: SNHLY and FYNNEI. V lost 0 bases and J lost 8; bases outside the gene matches: 4. The length of the CDR3 is 14 residues. For the CDR3, the DNA is TGTGCCAGCAGTGAAGCGCTTCAGGGGGACATTCAGTACTTC. It translates to CASSEALQGDIQYF.

This clonotype showed up many times. Since the library was made to target alpha chains, this beta chain is a stray read and its abundance is not meaningful. In nucleotides, the CDR3 is TGTGCCAGCAGCGTAGTCGGGGGGCGGAAGGCTGAAGCTTTCTTT. This encodes CASSVVGGRKAEAFF. The V gene is TRBV9, the J gene TRBJ1-1, with D possibly matching TRBD1 (6 bases). The germline gives CDR1 SGDLS, CDR2 YYNGEE. The CDR3 is made up of 15 amino acids. Trimming removed 0 bases at V and 6 bases at J, with 15 bases between.

This clonotype is labeled as medium-sized. Because the library targeted alpha chains, this beta chain is an off-target read whose size means little. The chain couples TRBV12-3 or TRBV12-4 to TRBJ2-7; tentatively, D is TRBD1 (6 bases). Trimming left V 3 bases short and J 5 bases short, with 11 bases between. CDR3 length: 13 residues. CDR3 region: CASSLNRVNEQYF. The CDR3 coding sequence is TGTGCCAGCAGTTTGAACAGGGTAAACGAGCAGTACTTC.

Remarks on this clonotype: As an off-target read in a library built for alpha chains, this beta chain has a frequency of little significance. The chain uses TRBV28 and TRBJ1-2; D might be TRBD1 (6 bases). Trimming cost V 5 bases and J 4 bases, with 8 bases left between them. The CDR3 runs to 12 residues. CDR1 is MDHEN and CDR2 is SYDVKM in the germline V gene. The CDR3 reads CASSEGVYGYTF. The CDR3 bases are TGTGCCAGCAGTGAGGGGGTCTATGGCTACACCTTC.

Regarding this clonotype: This beta chain is a stray read from a library made for alpha chains; its abundance is not meaningful. The rearrangement joins TRBV5-6 to TRBJ1-2; 8 nucleotides align to TRBD1. Germline V gene data show CDR1 as SGHDT and CDR2 as YYEEEE. The V and J ends lost 4 bases and 8 bases, in that order; junction bases with no gene match: 13. The CDR3 length is 15 residues. As DNA, the CDR3 is TGTGCCAGCAGCCGTGACAGGGGAGCAGGCCGGGGCTACACCTTC. Its protein is CASSRDRGAGRGYTF.

Only a few counts were recorded for this clonotype. This beta chain slipped into a library made for alpha chains as a stray read, so its size is not meaningful. The chain employs TRBV30 and TRBJ2-3; TRBD2 is a possible D gene (6 bases). The CDR3 totals 15 residues. Germline CDR1 is GTSNPN and CDR2 is SVGIG (reference sequence). Trimming stripped 5 bases from V and 2 bases from J, with 17 bases between. The CDR3 spells CAWEDLASPTDTQYF. The DNA of the CDR3 is TGTGCCTGGGAGGACCTAGCGTCCCCCACAGATACGCAGTATTTT. Filled out from reference TRBV30 and TRBJ2-3, the complete variable domain reads SQTIHQWPATLVQPVGSPLSLECTVEGTSNPNLYWYRQAAGRGLQLLFYSVGIGQISSEVPQNLSASRPQDRQFILSSKKLLLSDSGFYLCAWEDLASPTDTQYFGPGTRLTVL.

About this clonotype: This beta chain lies outside the target of a library built for alpha chains; its clone size means little. The V gene is TRBV28, the J gene TRBJ2-7; 7 nucleotides align to TRBD1. V was clipped by 3 bases and J by 2 bases; unmatched bases: 10. The CDR3 is 16 amino acids. In germline, CDR1 is MDHEN, CDR2 SYDVKM. CDR3 DNA: TGTGCCAGCAGTTTTTCCAGTGAGACAGGGACCTACGAGCAGTACTTC. Its translation is CASSFSSETGTYEQYF.

This clonotype is labeled as medium-sized. Since the library was made to target alpha chains, this beta chain is a stray read and its abundance is not meaningful. This chain connects TRBV5-5 to TRBJ1-2; the D is unclear. Germline values: CDR1 SGHKS, CDR2 YYEKEE (reference sequence). This CDR3 is 12 amino acids long. The germline V and J ends were trimmed by 5 bases and 2 bases, with 7 bases remaining between them. As DNA, the CDR3 is TGTGCCAGCAGTGCTGCAAACTATGGCTACACCTTC. It codes for CASSAANYGYTF.

This clonotype was counted ten times or more. The size of this beta chain means little, since it is a stray read in a library made for alpha chains. The rearrangement uses TRBV20-1 and TRBJ1-1, with 8 bases identical to TRBD1. Per the germline V gene, CDR1 is DFQATT and CDR2 is SNEGSKA (reference sequence). The length of the CDR3 is 13 residues. V lost 8 bases, J lost 1 base, and 6 bases stayed unmatched. The CDR3 protein is CSSPTGENTEAFF. The CDR3 DNA is TGCAGTTCACCGACAGGGGAGAACACTGAAGCTTTCTTT.

This clonotype was recorded at least ten times. With the library built for alpha chains, this beta chain is off target and its frequency is not meaningful. The chain links TRBV20-1 to TRBJ1-1; D is ambiguous. V dropped 5 bases and J dropped 0 bases, with 4 bases sitting between them. The CDR3 is made up of 11 amino acids. Germline CDR1 is DFQATT and CDR2 is SNEGSKA (reference sequence). CDR3 coding DNA: TGCAGTGCTCGGATGAACACTGAAGCTTTCTTT. Protein: CSARMNTEAFF.

This clonotype is deemed large. This beta chain lies outside the target of a library built for alpha chains; its clone size means little. CDR3 sequence (DNA): TGTGCCAGTAGTGGTAACAGGGGGAATTCACCCCTCCACTTT. It yields the protein CASSGNRGNSPLHF. The chain carries TRBV19 and TRBJ1-6, with TRBD1 matching over 8 bases. The CDR3 extends over 14 amino acids. Germline V gives CDR1 LNHDA, CDR2 SQIVND (reference sequence). The junction had 4 bases not matched to a gene; V was cut back by 5 bases and J by 7 bases.

This clonotype occurred many times. For a library built for alpha chains, this beta chain is a stray read; little rests on its size. The chain links TRBV28 to TRBJ1-1; D is undetermined. CDR1 and CDR2 from the germline V gene are MDHEN and SYDVKM. The CDR3 is 14 amino acids. Trimming pared 6 bases from V and 1 base from J, leaving 12 bases between. The CDR3 loop is CASSPSGPNTEAFF. The CDR3 nucleotides read TGTGCCAGCAGCCCTTCCGGGCCGAACACTGAAGCTTTCTTT.

With respect to this clonotype: A library prepared for alpha chains yielded this beta chain as an off-target read; its size is of little meaning. This chain uses TRBV3-1 with TRBJ1-1; 10 bases fit TRBD1. V lost 1 base to trimming and J lost 4 bases; unmatched junction nucleotides: 3. The CDR3 totals 15 residues. Germline lookup yields CDR1 LGHDT and CDR2 YNNKEL (reference sequence). The CDR3: CASSQGTGGGTEAFF. Here the CDR3 DNA reads TGTGCCAGCAGCCAAGGGACAGGGGGGGGCACTGAAGCTTTCTTT.

This clonotype rates as large (0.1 to 1%). This beta chain is an off-target read within a library intended for alpha chains, so its frequency means little. The chain couples TRBV19 to TRBJ1-5, with TRBD1 identical over 7 bases. There are 17 residues in the CDR3. The junction had 8 bases not matched to a gene; V was cut back by 3 bases and J by 0 bases. Germline V lookup: CDR1 LNHDA, CDR2 SQIVND (reference sequence). The CDR3 here is CASSIVRGVYSNQPQHF. The CDR3 DNA follows: TGTGCCAGTAGTATCGTCAGGGGGGTTTATAGCAATCAGCCCCAGCATTTT.

The table lists this clonotype with many counts. This beta chain is a stray read from a library made for alpha chains; its abundance is not meaningful. The rearrangement uses TRBV5-6 and TRBJ2-2; 11 bases line up with TRBD1. CDR3 size: 15 residues. Per the germline V gene, CDR1 is SGHDT and CDR2 is YYEEEE. V trimming: 4 bases; J trimming: 5 bases; junction bases outside the gene matches: 4. The CDR3, as DNA: TGTGCCAGCAGCCCCGGACAGGGGGCAACCGGGGAGCTGTTTTTT. Translating gives CASSPGQGATGELFF.

By sample share, this clonotype is medium-sized. The library was built for alpha chains, so this beta chain is an off-target read and its size means little. The V gene is TRBV6-5, the J gene TRBJ2-2; TRBD1 might be the D (6 bases). The V end lost 5 bases, the J end lost 2 bases, and 9 bases lay between the germline ends. The CDR3 is made up of 14 amino acids. Germline V gene lookup returns CDR1 MNHEY and CDR2 SVGAGI. The CDR3: CASSAGANTGELFF. CDR3 sequence (DNA): TGTGCCAGCAGTGCAGGGGCCAACACCGGGGAGCTGTTTTTT.

Judged by abundance, this clonotype is medium-sized. As an off-target read in a library built for alpha chains, this beta chain has a frequency of little significance. The chain employs TRBV5-1 and TRBJ1-1, with D unresolved. Trimming pared 0 bases from V and 5 bases from J, leaving 14 bases between. In germline, CDR1 is SGHRS, CDR2 YFSETQ. The CDR3 spans 15 residues. In DNA form, the CDR3 reads TGCGCCAGCAGCTTGGGGGCGCACCCTCCAACTGAAGCTTTCTTT. Translating gives CASSLGAHPPTEAFF. Filled out from reference TRBV5-1 and TRBJ1-1, the complete variable domain reads KAGVTQTPRYLIKTRGQQVTLSCSPISGHRSVSWYQQTPGQGLQFLFEYFSETQRNKGNFPGRFSGRQFSNSRSEMNVSTLELGDSALYLCASSLGAHPPTEAFFGQGTRLTVV.

Judged by abundance, this clonotype is medium-sized (0.01 to 0.1%). The library was designed around alpha chains, so this beta chain is a stray read whose abundance carries little weight. This rearrangement joins TRBV5-6 to TRBJ1-1; D gene unclear. This CDR3 is built from 12 residues. V was trimmed by 1 base and J by 11 bases, leaving 12 bases between them. From germline, CDR1 is SGHDT and CDR2 YYEEEE. The CDR3: CASSLRTYEAFF. CDR3 nucleotides: TGTGCCAGCAGCTTGAGGACCTACGAGGCTTTCTTT.

The table lists this clonotype with many counts. Being off target in a library aimed at alpha chains, this beta chain has a size of little meaning. V gene TRBV11-2 combines with J gene TRBJ2-3, with no clear D. The CDR3 sequence is 13 residues long. CDR1 is SGHAT and CDR2 is FQNNGV in the germline V gene. V was shortened by 1 base and J by 4 bases, with 6 bases between the two germline ends. The CDR3 DNA reads TGTGCCAGCAGCTTAGCGCAGCCAGATACGCAGTATTTT. Amino acid sequence: CASSLAQPDTQYF.

This clonotype is labeled large. This beta chain is a stray read from a library made for alpha chains; its abundance is not meaningful. Here the CDR3 reads CSARQNTEAFF. CDR3 sequence (DNA): TGCAGTGCCCGGCAGAACACTGAAGCTTTCTTT. The chain is built from TRBV20-1 and TRBJ1-1; D is undetermined. There are 11 residues in the CDR3. V was trimmed by 6 bases and J by 1 base, leaving 6 bases between them. CDR1 is DFQATT, CDR2 SNEGSKA, per germline (reference sequence).

Regarding this clonotype: As an off-target read in a library built for alpha chains, this beta chain has a frequency of little significance. V gene TRBV6-5 combines with J gene TRBJ2-3; D possibly corresponds to TRBD1 (6 bases). CDR3 length: 15 amino acids. V was pared by 6 bases and J by 4 bases, with 17 bases between. The germline gives CDR1 MNHEY, CDR2 SVGAGI. Here the CDR3 DNA reads TGTGCCAGCAGCCGATTCAGGGGAAAGGCAGATACGCAGTATTTT. Protein: CASSRFRGKADTQYF.

The sample holds many counts of this clonotype. Compared with germline, one end of the junction differs, possibly owing to a read error. This beta chain was picked up by a library intended for alpha chains and is off target, so its count carries little meaning. The gene calls are TRBV5-6 and TRBJ1-6, with 7 bases aligning to TRBD1. Germline V lookup: CDR1 SGHDT, CDR2 YYEEEE. The CDR3 contains 13 residues. This CDR3 reads CASSLGDSSFFRF. As DNA, the CDR3 is TGTGCCAGCAGCCTGGGGGACAGCTCCTTCTTTCGCTTT.

Comment on this clonotype: This beta chain is off target for a library built for alpha chains, so its abundance means little. The chain has TRBV28 and TRBJ2-5; 9 bases align to TRBD1. Germline CDR1 and CDR2: MDHEN and SYDVKM. V lost 5 bases, J lost 1 base, and 2 bases stayed unmatched. CDR3 length: 14 residues. The CDR3 coding sequence is TGTGCCAGCAGTAAGGACAGGGGCCAAGAGACCCAGTACTTC. It translates to CASSKDRGQETQYF. Variable domain in full (rest from reference TRBV28 and TRBJ2-5): DVKVTQSSRYLVKRTGEKVFLECVQDMDHENMFWYRQDPGLGLRLIYFSYDVKMKEKGDIPEGYSVSREKKERFSLILESASTNQTSMYLCASSKDRGQETQYFGPGTRLLVL.

Of note for this clonotype: This beta chain is a stray sequence in a library constructed for alpha chains; its clone size is not meaningful. The chain links TRBV5-1 to TRBJ2-1, with D possibly TRBD2 on 6 matching bases. V lost 2 bases and J lost 5, with 11 bases in between. Per germline, CDR1 SGHRS and CDR2 YFSETQ. This CDR3 comprises 14 residues. The CDR3, as DNA: TGCGCCAGCAGCTTTATCCTAGCGAACAATGAGCAGTTCTTC. Translating gives CASSFILANNEQFF.

This clonotype is medium-sized (0.01 to 0.1%) by share. This beta chain slipped into a library made for alpha chains as a stray read, so its size is not meaningful. The chain links TRBV20-1 to TRBJ1-1; unclear D gene. This CDR3 region has 12 residues. Deletions cut 1 base from V and 6 bases from J, with 9 bases between. Germline CDR1 DFQATT, CDR2 SNEGSKA (reference sequence). The CDR3 DNA is TGCAGTGCTAGAGCCCGGCAGGCTGAAGCTTTCTTT. Translation gives CSARARQAEAFF.

By frequency in the sample, this clonotype is large. Being off target in a library aimed at alpha chains, this beta chain has a size of little meaning. This chain joins TRBV28 and TRBJ1-1; a weak D match, TRBD1 (5 bases). V lost 6 bases and J 3 bases, leaving 14 bases between the germline ends. The CDR3 has 14 amino acids. Germline assignment: CDR1 MDHEN and CDR2 SYDVKM. The CDR3 sequence is CASSTFTRDTEAFF. The CDR3 bases are TGTGCCAGCAGCACCTTCACCAGGGACACTGAAGCTTTCTTT.

This clonotype was counted ten times or more. This beta chain turned up in a library designed for alpha chains; as an off-target read, its abundance says little. The chain links TRBV29-1 to TRBJ2-5, with 7 bases matching TRBD1. Germline lookup yields CDR1 SQVTM and CDR2 ANQGSEA. The trim removed 6 bases at V and 5 bases at J, leaving 9 bases unmatched. The CDR3 totals 13 residues. In DNA, the CDR3 is TGCAGCGTCAGGGACAGATCTTGGGAGACCCAGTACTTC. Its protein product is CSVRDRSWETQYF. The full variable domain, completed using reference TRBV29-1 and TRBJ2-5, is SAVISQKPSRDICQRGTSLTIQCQVDSQVTMMFWYRQQPGQSLTLIATANQGSEATYESGFVIDKFPISRPNLTFSTLTVSNMSPEDSSIYLCSVRDRSWETQYFGPGTRLLVL.

This clonotype was counted ten times or more. Because the library targeted alpha chains, this beta chain is an off-target read whose size means little. The genes are TRBV20-1 and TRBJ2-3, with 9 bases that match TRBD2. The CDR3 extends over 14 amino acids. Germline CDR1 is DFQATT and CDR2 is SNEGSKA (reference sequence). The V segment lost 3 bases and the J segment 7 bases; nucleotides outside the gene matches: 8. CDR3 nucleotide sequence: TGCAGTGCTAGTGGCGGGACTAGCTCAAATACGCAGTATTTT. This codes for CSASGGTSSNTQYF.

This clonotype has ten or more counts. This beta chain turned up in a library designed for alpha chains; as an off-target read, its abundance says little. The rearrangement links TRBV2 to TRBJ2-5; D possibly matches TRBD1 or TRBD2 (5 bases each). The CDR3 spans 15 residues. V was trimmed by 6 bases and J by 2 bases, leaving 16 bases between them. Germline values: CDR1 SNHLY, CDR2 FYNNEI. CDR3 sequence (DNA): TGTGCCAGCAGATTCTCCGGGACGGTGCAAGAGACCCAGTACTTC. It is translated as CASRFSGTVQETQYF.

Remarks on this clonotype: Because this beta chain is a stray read in a library intended to capture alpha chains, its abundance should not be given much weight. The chain recombines TRBV2 with TRBJ2-1; D possibly matches TRBD1 or TRBD2 (6 bases each). CDR1 is SNHLY, CDR2 FYNNEI, per germline. This CDR3 comprises 15 residues. The V gene lost 2 bases and the J gene lost 5 bases, with 13 bases spanning the gap. For the CDR3, the DNA is TGTGCCAGCAGTGAATCGTCGGGGGCCCACAATGAGCAGTTCTTC. Its protein product is CASSESSGAHNEQFF.